Following are 5 T cell receptor beta chains from one sample sequenced in a study of spatial heterogeneity in lung cancer. Each CDR3 protein gets one entry after TCRdb re-called the 5' RACE reads with MiXCR. This table holds approximately 9,500 distinct CDR3 sequences, 12% found once. Study-wide results and limits: Tumors with more nonsynonymous mutations had more expanded intratumoral alpha and beta TCRs.

The time point was: sample taken at primary tumor resection. What these receptors recognize is not known. The specimen comprised lung tumor tissue, sampled at surgery. The receptor set was obtained from a male donor with early-stage non-small cell lung cancer.

Details on this clonotype: This beta chain lies outside the target of a library built for alpha chains; its clone size means little. This chain connects TRBV29-1 to TRBJ1-2, with a tentative D call TRBD1 (6 bases). The CDR3 loop spans 14 amino acids. Germline CDR1 SQVTM, CDR2 ANQGSEA. V was pared by 1 base and J by 5 bases, with 14 bases between. The DNA of the CDR3 is TGCAGCGTTGAAGGGAGGGGGTCGGGTTATGGCTACACCTTC. It specifies CSVEGRGSGYGYTF.

This clonotype was seen repeatedly, ten times or more. For a library built for alpha chains, this beta chain is a stray read; little rests on its size. The chain recombines TRBV11-3 with TRBJ2-7; 8 nucleotides line up with TRBD2. Per the germline V gene, CDR1 is SGHNT and CDR2 is YENEEA. The CDR3 spans 14 residues. The V segment lost 5 bases and the J segment 5 bases; nucleotides outside the gene matches: 8. This CDR3 reads CASSLPGGAHEQYF. In nucleotides, the CDR3 is TGTGCCAGCAGCCTACCGGGGGGGGCCCACGAGCAGTACTTC.

On this clonotype: One junction end does not reproduce the germline sequence, and a read error may be involved. A library prepared for alpha chains yielded this beta chain as an off-target read; its size is of little meaning. This sequence joins TRBV7-7 and TRBJ2-3; 7 bases fit TRBD1. Germline V gives CDR1 SSHAT, CDR2 FNYEAQ (reference sequence). This CDR3 has 16 amino acids. CDR3 loop: CASSLSDRELPDTQYF. Written as DNA, the CDR3 is TGTGCTAGCAGCTTATCCGACAGGGAGCTGCCAGATACGCAGTATTTT.

This clonotype was found many times. Since the library was made to target alpha chains, this beta chain is a stray read and its abundance is not meaningful. The gene calls are TRBV27 and TRBJ2-6; D is possibly TRBD1 or TRBD2 (5 bases each). V was clipped by 6 bases and J by 1 base, with 19 bases between them. Germline assignment: CDR1 MNHEY and CDR2 SMNVEV (reference sequence). This CDR3 spans 18 amino acids. The CDR3 coding sequence is TGTGCCAGCAGCCCCCGGGGCCAAAGTGGGTCTGGGGCCAACGTCCTGACTTTC. Its translation is CASSPRGQSGSGANVLTF.

Comment on this clonotype: The library was prepared for alpha chains; this beta chain is a stray read, so its frequency means little. V and J are TRBV20-1 and TRBJ1-1, with a possible D match to TRBD1 (5 bases). Trimming took 3 bases from V and 0 from J, leaving 14 bases between them. Per germline, CDR1 DFQATT and CDR2 SNEGSKA (reference sequence). The CDR3 contains 15 residues. This chain's CDR3 is CSAREPGYMNTEAFF. The CDR3 DNA sequence: TGCAGTGCTAGGGAGCCAGGGTATATGAACACTGAAGCTTTCTTT.